One sample yielded the 21 T cell receptor beta chains listed below, sequenced in a study of CD8+ T cells in alopecia areata. cDNA reverse transcribed from extracted RNA served as the sequencing template. Produced via immunoSEQ multiplex PCR; TCRdb's table is partial and in-frame only. Among around 270,000 clones listed, 58% were seen once. The treatment is: oral pan-JAK inhibitor, 5-10 mg twice daily. The sequences come from CD4+ T cells sorted from blood, collected at week 24, from a patient treated with tofacitinib. The receptor source for this set is a human donor with alopecia areata.

The gene calls are TRBV30 and TRBJ1-6; D perhaps matches TRBD1 (5 bases). The CDR3 length is 13 residues. V was trimmed by 3 bases and J by 9 bases, leaving 12 bases between them. In germline, CDR1 is GTSNPN, CDR2 SVGIG (reference sequence). The CDR3 spells CAWSPNGGSPLHF. DNA for the CDR3: TGTGCCTGGAGCCCAAATGGGGGTTCACCCCTCCACTTT.

With respect to this clone: Mismatch with germline at one junction end may stem from a read error. The chain uses TRBV19 and TRBJ2-5, with D possibly being TRBD1 (6 bases). Germline lookup yields CDR1 LNHDA and CDR2 SQIVND (reference sequence). The CDR3 runs to 11 residues. The CDR3 region is CASSRGETQYF. The CDR3 coding sequence is TGTGCCAGCAGTAGGGGGGAGACCCAGTACTTC.

The V gene is TRBV7-2, the J gene TRBJ1-6, with D hard to call. V lost 3 bases and J lost 3, with 0 bases in between. Per the germline V gene, CDR1 is SGHTA and CDR2 is FQGNSA. This CDR3 comprises 12 residues. CDR3 protein: CASSFYNSPLHF. For the CDR3, the DNA is TGTGCCAGCAGCTTCTATAATTCACCCCTCCACTTT.

This clone has only one observation. The rearrangement joins TRBV7-2 to TRBJ2-7; possibly TRBD1 for D (6 bases). CDR1 is SGHTA and CDR2 is FQGNSA in the germline V gene. Trimming stripped 1 base from V and 2 bases from J, with 12 bases between. The length of the CDR3 is 15 residues. The CDR3 region is CASSLGQAKTYEQYF. In nucleotides, the CDR3 is TGTGCCAGCAGCTTAGGACAGGCAAAAACCTACGAGCAGTACTTC.

The gene calls are TRBV29-1 and TRBJ2-5; 8 positions agree with TRBD1. The CDR3 length is 13 residues. CDR1 SQVTM and CDR2 ANQGSEA come from the germline V gene. The V segment lost 2 bases and the J segment 5 bases; nucleotides outside the gene matches: 4. CDR3 in DNA: TGCAGCGTTGAACAGGGGGCGGGGGAGACCCAGTACTTC. This codes for CSVEQGAGETQYF.

The CDR3 nucleotides are TGTGCCAGCAGTTTTAGGACAGGGGGCCCTCGCGGGGCCTACGAGCAGTACTTC. Its protein product is CASSFRTGGPRGAYEQYF. The rearrangement uses TRBV28 and TRBJ2-7; TRBD1 agrees at 11 bases. Germline V gene lookup returns CDR1 MDHEN and CDR2 SYDVKM. The CDR3 has 18 residues. V lost 3 bases, J lost 2 bases, and 12 bases stayed unmatched. The whole variable domain, remainder taken from reference TRBV28 and TRBJ2-7, is DVKVTQSSRYLVKRTGEKVFLECVQDMDHENMFWYRQDPGLGLRLIYFSYDVKMKEKGDIPEGYSVSREKKERFSLILESASTNQTSMYLCASSFRTGGPRGAYEQYFGPGTRLTVT.

The chain recombines TRBV30 with TRBJ1-1; possible D gene TRBD1, 6 bases. Trimming removed 4 bases from V and 0 bases from J, with 12 bases in between. This CDR3 region has 14 residues. Germline V gives CDR1 GTSNPN, CDR2 SVGIG (reference sequence). The DNA for the CDR3 is TGTGCCTGGACGTTGGACAGCTTGAACACTGAAGCTTTCTTT. It is translated as CAWTLDSLNTEAFF.

The chain is built from TRBV29-1 and TRBJ1-2, with TRBD1 as a possible D gene (5 bases). V lost 5 bases, J lost 3 bases, and 13 bases lay in between. This CDR3 spans 13 amino acids. CDR1 is SQVTM, CDR2 ANQGSEA, per germline. The CDR3 sequence is CSVRDDSYYGYTF. The CDR3 DNA reads TGCAGCGTTCGGGACGACAGCTACTATGGCTACACCTTC. The full variable domain, its missing parts supplied by reference TRBV29-1 and TRBJ1-2, is SAVISQKPSRDICQRGTSLTIQCQVDSQVTMMFWYRQQPGQSLTLIATANQGSEATYESGFVIDKFPISRPNLTFSTLTVSNMSPEDSSIYLCSVRDDSYYGYTFGSGTRLTVV.

The rearrangement links TRBV27 to TRBJ1-6; TRBD1 matches 9 bases. Germline V gives CDR1 MNHEY, CDR2 SMNVEV (reference sequence). The CDR3 has 16 amino acids. The junction had 10 bases not matched to a gene; V was cut back by 5 bases and J by 8 bases. The CDR3 DNA follows: TGTGCCAGCAGTACTCGGACAGGGGTCACCCATTCACCCCTCCACTTT. Encoded protein: CASSTRTGVTHSPLHF.

CDR3 DNA sequence: TGTGCCAGCGGGACTAGCGGGGGTGGAGATACGCAGTATTTT. Its protein is CASGTSGGGDTQYF. The chain recombines TRBV5-6 with TRBJ2-3; TRBD2 agrees at 14 bases. The J segment lost 5 bases and the V segment lost 7 bases, leaving 3 bases of the junction unmatched. The V gene's germline CDR1 is SGHDT and CDR2 YYEEEE. The CDR3 has 14 residues.

V usage is TRBV14 and J usage is TRBJ2-3; D gene unclear. This CDR3 is 15 amino acids long. V gave up 0 bases and J gave up 3 bases, with 10 bases separating them. Germline loops: CDR1 SGHDN, CDR2 FVKESK. Written as DNA, the CDR3 is TGTGCCAGCAGCCAAGATCGTTATCCGACAGATACGCAGTATTTT. Encoded protein: CASSQDRYPTDTQYF.

The chain has TRBV6-5 and TRBJ1-1; 12 nucleotides agree with TRBD1. The germline CDR1 and CDR2 sequences are MNHEY and SVGAGI. V gave up 5 bases and J gave up 6 bases; unmatched junction bases: 7. The CDR3 consists of 15 residues. CDR3 amino acids: CASSRGQGAGAEAFF. In DNA, the CDR3 is TGTGCCAGCAGTCGGGGACAGGGGGCAGGGGCTGAAGCTTTCTTT.

The gene calls are TRBV7-9 and TRBJ1-5, with D tentatively TRBD1 (6 bases). The CDR3 is made up of 16 amino acids. The V end lost 3 bases, the J end lost 4 bases, and 16 bases lay between the germline ends. Germline lookup yields CDR1 SEHNR and CDR2 FQNEAQ (reference sequence). The CDR3 sequence: CASSLGGGAGNQPQHF. The CDR3 DNA is TGTGCCAGCAGCTTGGGAGGGGGAGCGGGGAATCAGCCCCAGCATTTT.

The rearrangement joins TRBV29-1 to TRBJ2-5; weak D call: TRBD2 (7 bases). Germline CDR1 reads SQVTM; CDR2 reads ANQGSEA. Trimming took off 7 bases at V and 4 bases at J, with 16 bases between the two ends. The CDR3 has 13 amino acids. The chain's CDR3 is CSDSGGPRETQYF. CDR3 coding DNA: TGCAGCGACTCGGGGGGCCCAAGAGAGACCCAGTACTTC.

V is TRBV4-1 and J is TRBJ2-1; 11 bases are shared with TRBD2. CDR1 and CDR2 (germline): MGHRA, YSYEKL. There are 17 residues in the CDR3. V trimming: 0 bases; J trimming: 7 bases; junction bases outside the gene matches: 8. The CDR3 DNA sequence: TGCGCCAGCAGCCAAGAGCTAGCGGGGGGCCGCGGGAATGAGCAGTTCTTC. It is translated as CASSQELAGGRGNEQFF.

This sequence joins TRBV29-1 and TRBJ2-5; D possibly corresponds to TRBD2 (5 bases). From germline, CDR1 is SQVTM and CDR2 ANQGSEA. Deletions cut 5 bases from V and 0 bases from J, with 7 bases between. The CDR3 is 12 residues long. The CDR3 sequence is CSVTRDQETQYF. The CDR3 nucleotides read TGCAGCGTTACGCGGGACCAAGAGACCCAGTACTTC.

On this clone itself: One junction end does not reproduce the germline sequence, and a read error may be involved. The rearrangement uses TRBV7-2 and TRBJ2-1; D is ambiguous. CDR3 size: 14 residues. Germline assignment: CDR1 SGHTA and CDR2 FQGNSA. The CDR3 DNA reads as TGTGCCAGCAACTTACTGGACGGATACAATGAGCAGTTCTTC. It specifies CASNLLDGYNEQFF. Full variable domain (outside the CDR3, taken from reference TRBV7-2 and TRBJ2-1): GAGVSQSPSNKVTEKGKDVELRCDPISGHTALYWYRQSLGQGLEFLIYFQGNSAPDKSGLPSDRFSAERTGGSVSTLTIQRTQQEDSAVYLCASNLLDGYNEQFFGPGTRLTVL.

The V gene is TRBV2, the J gene TRBJ1-1, with a weak D call TRBD1 (6 bases). With 3 bases removed from V and 1 base from J, the gap between germline ends came to 12 bases. Germline assignment: CDR1 SNHLY and CDR2 FYNNEI. This CDR3 comprises 15 residues. In DNA form, the CDR3 reads TGTGCCAGCAGTGAGAGACAGGATGGGAACACTGAAGCTTTCTTT. Translating it yields CASSERQDGNTEAFF.

The chain links TRBV2 to TRBJ1-2; no firm D call. V was pared by 3 bases and J by 7 bases, with 12 bases between. The CDR3 loop spans 13 amino acids. Germline CDR1 reads SNHLY; CDR2 reads FYNNEI. The CDR3: CASSEYIAAGYTF. CDR3 sequence (DNA): TGTGCCAGCAGTGAGTACATTGCCGCTGGCTACACCTTC.

The V and J genes are TRBV19 and TRBJ2-3, with D possibly TRBD1 on 5 matching bases. Trimming pared 5 bases from V and 0 bases from J, leaving 12 bases between. The CDR3 spans 15 residues. Germline V gene data show CDR1 as LNHDA and CDR2 as SQIVND (reference sequence). CDR3 DNA sequence: TGTGCCAGTAGTTTCACAGGACCTAGCACAGATACGCAGTATTTT. Its translation: CASSFTGPSTDTQYF.

V is TRBV5-1 and J is TRBJ2-3; 9 nucleotides match TRBD1. Per germline, CDR1 SGHRS and CDR2 YFSETQ. V was clipped by 3 bases and J by 1 base; unmatched bases: 3. The length of the CDR3 is 15 residues. The CDR3 reads CASSWTGDGTDTQYF. CDR3 coding DNA: TGCGCCAGCAGCTGGACAGGGGACGGCACAGATACGCAGTATTTT.